Listed here are 10 T cell receptor beta chains from one sample, sequenced in a study of human T cells and chemical hapten exposure. The time point: patch test 2, 6 weeks after DPC sensitization. The sample's treatment: therapeutic diphenylcyclopropenone sensitization with weekly scalp DPC. TCRdb passed the RACE reads through MiXCR, listing each CDR3 protein once. Found here are 110,000 to 150,000 distinct CDR3 sequences, 10% to 15% of them singletons; the top ten hold less than 1.5%. This specimen consisted of whole blood, obtained in connection with sensitization to the hapten diphenylcyclopropenone (DPC). These receptor sequences come from a woman aged 45-65 years with alopecia areata. Some clones in this sample may be carry-over from other donors' samples.

This clonotype showed up just a few times. This chain uses TRBV28 with TRBJ2-5; tentatively, D is TRBD1 (6 bases). The CDR3 is 13 residues long. Germline lookup yields CDR1 MDHEN and CDR2 SYDVKM. Trimming removed 6 bases from V and 2 bases from J, with 10 bases in between. CDR3 DNA sequence: TGTGCCAGCAGACCGGGACATCAAGAGACCCAGTACTTC. Protein: CASRPGHQETQYF.

This clonotype was observed a handful of times. The V gene is TRBV4-2, the J gene TRBJ2-1, with 9 nucleotides matching TRBD1. V was pared by 1 base and J by 5 bases, with 6 bases of the junction left unmatched. The CDR3 sequence is 16 residues long. Germline V gene data show CDR1 as LGHNA and CDR2 as YNFKEQ. The DNA for the CDR3 is TGTGCCAGCAGCCAAGTCGACAGGGGGATAAACAATGAGCAGTTCTTC. This encodes CASSQVDRGINNEQFF.

This chain uses TRBV20-1 with TRBJ1-5; D call uncertain. V shed 6 bases and J shed 6 bases, with 12 bases lying between them. Germline V gene sequence: CDR1 DFQATT, CDR2 SNEGSKA (reference sequence). The CDR3 extends over 12 amino acids. The CDR3 nucleotides are TGCAGTGCGACCAGGTCGGGTCAGCCCCAGCATTTT. Translated, it gives CSATRSGQPQHF.

In this sample, this clonotype turned up many times. The CDR3 region is CASSPTGLVTGELFF. DNA for the CDR3: TGTGCCAGCAGCCCCACGGGACTAGTAACCGGGGAGCTGTTTTTT. The rearrangement links TRBV7-2 to TRBJ2-2, with TRBD2 identical over 8 bases. This CDR3 is built from 15 residues. In germline, CDR1 is SGHTA, CDR2 FQGNSA. With V trimmed by 5 bases and J by 5 bases, 7 bases remained unmatched.

V and J are TRBV13 and TRBJ2-3; D is undetermined. The CDR3 spans 12 residues. Germline-derived CDR1 and CDR2 are PRHDT and FYEKMQ (reference sequence). V dropped 6 bases and J dropped 2 bases, with 6 bases sitting between them. CDR3 residues: CASRSVTDTQYF. The CDR3 nucleotides are TGTGCCAGCAGATCGGTCACAGATACGCAGTATTTT.

This clonotype was detected a few times. The chain is built from TRBV2 and TRBJ1-1; 11 nucleotides match TRBD1. Germline V gene data show CDR1 as SNHLY and CDR2 as FYNNEI. The CDR3 has 15 amino acids. The trim removed 6 bases at V and 5 bases at J, leaving 8 bases unmatched. The CDR3 loop is CASRKGQGASTEAFF. In DNA, the CDR3 is TGTGCCAGCAGGAAAGGACAGGGGGCGAGTACTGAAGCTTTCTTT.

This chain links TRBV7-2 with TRBJ2-1, with 8 positions matching TRBD2. The V and J ends lost 2 bases and 8 bases, in that order; junction bases with no gene match: 11. Germline V CDR1 and CDR2: SGHTA, FQGNSA. The CDR3 contains 16 residues. This CDR3 is CASSLSQLAGTHEQFF. CDR3 nucleotide sequence: TGTGCCAGCAGCTTATCTCAGCTAGCGGGTACCCATGAGCAGTTCTTC.

The table lists this clonotype with many counts. This chain links TRBV12-3 or TRBV12-4 with TRBJ1-1; D is perhaps TRBD1 (5 bases). The CDR3 extends over 14 amino acids. Between the trimmed V and J ends, which lost 6 bases and 1 base, there was a span of 12 bases. The CDR3 protein is CASSSGAWNTEAFF. DNA for the CDR3: TGTGCCAGCAGCTCCGGGGCATGGAACACTGAAGCTTTCTTT.

This chain uses TRBV20-1 with TRBJ2-3; D unresolved. The V and J ends lost 5 bases and 0 bases respectively, with 12 bases between them. The CDR3 contains 14 residues. The V gene's germline CDR1 is DFQATT and CDR2 SNEGSKA (reference sequence). The CDR3 sequence is CSAPSGFSTDTQYF. Here the CDR3 DNA reads TGCAGTGCTCCATCCGGATTTAGCACAGATACGCAGTATTTT.

This clonotype occurred a few times. The rearrangement uses TRBV7-3 and TRBJ1-2; D is unresolved. V lost 8 bases, J lost 4 bases, and 11 bases lay in between. Per germline, CDR1 SGHTA and CDR2 FQGTGA. The CDR3 runs 12 residues. The CDR3, as DNA: TGTGCCAGCGGAGCGATTGGCTATGGCTACACCTTC. Its protein is CASGAIGYGYTF.